The 27 T cell receptor beta chains below come from one sample, sequenced in a study of OX40 agonist ivuxolimab in advanced cancers. Assay: immunoSEQ multiplex PCR; the TCRdb copy retains only in-frame clones and omits some. The sample consists of approximately 82,000 clones, approximately 85% of them appearing once. Here the sequenced sample was CD4+ or CD8+ T cells sorted from blood, taken in a trial of the OX40 agonist ivuxolimab. The receptors derive from an adult with an advanced solid tumor such as melanoma, head and neck, liver or kidney cancer.

CDR3 coding DNA: TGTGCCAGCAGTCCCGAGATCGGGGCAACTAATGAAAAACTGTTTTTT. This encodes CASSPEIGATNEKLFF. The chain recombines TRBV2 with TRBJ1-4; D is uncertain. Deletions cut 5 bases from V and 0 bases from J, with 13 bases between. The CDR3 length is 16 residues. Germline-derived CDR1 and CDR2 are SNHLY and FYNNEI.

The chain links TRBV9 to TRBJ2-5; TRBD2 might be the D (6 bases). The CDR3 length is 16 residues. Germline V gene sequence: CDR1 SGDLS, CDR2 YYNGEE. Trimming stripped 3 bases from V and 3 bases from J, with 18 bases between. In nucleotides, the CDR3 is TGTGCCAGCAGCGCAGGTTTCGGGACTGGAGAAGAGACCCAGTACTTC. Residues: CASSAGFGTGEETQYF.

V is TRBV4-1 and J is TRBJ1-5; no reliable D call. The V and J ends lost 0 bases and 4 bases respectively, with 10 bases between them. The CDR3 loop spans 15 amino acids. The V gene's germline CDR1 is MGHRA and CDR2 YSYEKL. The CDR3 loop is CASSQDDRRNQPQHF. CDR3 sequence (DNA): TGCGCCAGCAGCCAAGATGATAGGAGGAATCAGCCCCAGCATTTT.

This chain links TRBV7-2 with TRBJ1-6; the D gene is possibly TRBD1 (5 bases). Germline loops: CDR1 SGHTA, CDR2 FQGNSA. V lost 5 bases to trimming and J lost 2 bases, with 16 bases between them. The CDR3 has 17 amino acids. The CDR3 loop reads CASSRDLTPPYNSPLHF. CDR3 nucleotides: TGTGCCAGCAGCCGGGACCTAACCCCCCCCTATAATTCACCCCTCCACTTT.

The chain links TRBV5-1 to TRBJ2-5, with 7 positions matching TRBD1. Germline CDR1 reads SGHRS; CDR2 reads YFSETQ. The CDR3 spans 14 residues. With V trimmed by 5 bases and J by 2 bases, 6 bases remained unmatched. The CDR3 reads CASRKRDRQETQYF. Here the CDR3 DNA reads TGCGCCAGCAGGAAGAGGGACAGACAAGAGACCCAGTACTTC.

The V and J genes are TRBV5-6 and TRBJ1-2; 7 nucleotides line up with TRBD1. Per germline, CDR1 SGHDT and CDR2 YYEEEE. The CDR3 sequence is 13 residues long. V lost 1 base and J lost 8; bases outside the gene matches: 5. CDR3 sequence: CASSLYRGDGYTF. In DNA, the CDR3 is TGTGCCAGCAGCTTGTACAGGGGTGACGGCTACACCTTC.

The rearrangement uses TRBV5-1 and TRBJ2-3; the match to TRBD2 covers 7 bases. After removal of 4 bases from V and 3 bases from J, the junction contained 11 bases not matched to a gene. Germline CDR1 SGHRS, CDR2 YFSETQ. The CDR3 is 16 residues long. The CDR3 nucleotides read TGCGCCAGCAGCCCGGGGGGATGGGTTCTGACAGATACGCAGTATTTT. It is translated as CASSPGGWVLTDTQYF. Full variable domain (outside the CDR3, taken from reference TRBV5-1 and TRBJ2-3): KAGVTQTPRYLIKTRGQQVTLSCSPISGHRSVSWYQQTPGQGLQFLFEYFSETQRNKGNFPGRFSGRQFSNSRSEMNVSTLELGDSALYLCASSPGGWVLTDTQYFGPGTRLTVL.

The rearrangement links TRBV28 to TRBJ1-6, with D hard to call. With 1 base removed from V and 7 bases from J, the gap between germline ends came to 17 bases. This CDR3 contains 17 residues. Germline V CDR1 and CDR2: MDHEN, SYDVKM. In DNA, the CDR3 is TGTGCCAGCAGTTTATCACACTACAGCCGCCCAAATTCACCCCTCCACTTT. This sequence encodes CASSLSHYSRPNSPLHF.

The chain couples TRBV9 to TRBJ2-5, with 8 nucleotides matching TRBD1. The V gene's germline CDR1 is SGDLS and CDR2 YYNGEE. This CDR3 comprises 14 residues. The V and J ends lost 4 bases and 2 bases, in that order; junction bases with no gene match: 4. The CDR3 region is CASSIQGGQETQYF. CDR3 coding DNA: TGTGCCAGCAGCATACAGGGGGGTCAAGAGACCCAGTACTTC. Full variable domain (missing parts from reference TRBV9 and TRBJ2-5): DSGVTQTPKHLITATGQRVTLRCSPRSGDLSVYWYQQSLDQGLQFLIQYYNGEERAKGNILERFSAQQFPDLHSELNLSSLELGDSALYFCASSIQGGQETQYFGPGTRLLVL.

The chain employs TRBV12-2 and TRBJ1-1; the table's D call, TRBD1, was not checked against the DNA. TRBV12-2 is a pseudogene segment. The CDR3 contains 15 residues. The CDR3 nucleotides read TGTGCAAGTCGCTTAGGCTACAGGGATATGTCTGAAGCTTTCTTT. This sequence encodes CASRLGYRDMSEAFF.

This clone was recorded once. The chain uses TRBV28 and TRBJ1-4; D gene uncertain. Germline assignment: CDR1 MDHEN and CDR2 SYDVKM. Trimming took 1 base from V and 8 from J, leaving 8 bases between them. This CDR3 is built from 13 residues. This chain's CDR3 is CASSLSTREKLFF. For the CDR3, the DNA is TGTGCCAGCAGTTTATCGACGCGGGAAAAACTGTTTTTT. Full variable domain (remainder filled in from reference TRBV28 and TRBJ1-4): DVKVTQSSRYLVKRTGEKVFLECVQDMDHENMFWYRQDPGLGLRLIYFSYDVKMKEKGDIPEGYSVSREKKERFSLILESASTNQTSMYLCASSLSTREKLFFGSGTQLSVL.

V and J are TRBV29-1 and TRBJ2-5, with TRBD2 as a possible D gene (7 bases). The CDR3 has 13 amino acids. Germline CDR1 reads SQVTM; CDR2 reads ANQGSEA. V gave up 4 bases and J gave up 2 bases, with 11 bases separating them. CDR3 in DNA: TGCAGCGTTGGCGGGGGCGTACAAGAGACCCAGTACTTC. Its protein is CSVGGGVQETQYF. The variable domain in full, completed from reference TRBV29-1 and TRBJ2-5, reads SAVISQKPSRDICQRGTSLTIQCQVDSQVTMMFWYRQQPGQSLTLIATANQGSEATYESGFVIDKFPISRPNLTFSTLTVSNMSPEDSSIYLCSVGGGVQETQYFGPGTRLLVL.

In its sample, this clone was seen a few times. This rearrangement joins TRBV11-2 to TRBJ1-2; possibly TRBD1 for D (6 bases). Per germline, CDR1 SGHAT and CDR2 FQNNGV. V lost 1 base and J 0 bases, leaving 9 bases between the germline ends. The length of the CDR3 is 15 residues. The CDR3 here is CASSLAGDANYGYTF. The CDR3, as DNA: TGTGCCAGCAGCTTAGCAGGGGATGCTAACTATGGCTACACCTTC.

This chain connects TRBV29-1 to TRBJ1-3; the match to TRBD1 covers 9 bases. CDR3 length: 16 amino acids. The V gene end was trimmed by 5 bases and the J gene end by 4 bases; junction bases not matched to a gene: 12. CDR1 is SQVTM, CDR2 ANQGSEA, per germline. The CDR3: CSVTDRGSLRGNTIYF. The CDR3, as DNA: TGCAGCGTTACGGACAGGGGATCTCTTCGAGGAAACACCATATATTTT.

The table lists this clone with a count of one. The V call is TRBV6-1, the J call TRBJ2-1, with TRBD2 matching over 10 bases. Germline loops: CDR1 MNHNS, CDR2 SASEGT. The J segment lost 4 bases and the V segment lost 9 bases, leaving 6 bases of the junction unmatched. The CDR3 consists of 14 residues. This chain's CDR3 is CASTLAGEYNEQFF. CDR3 sequence (DNA): TGTGCCAGTACTCTAGCGGGGGAGTACAATGAGCAGTTCTTC.

The V and J genes are TRBV19 and TRBJ2-1, with no clear D. CDR1 and CDR2 from the germline V gene are LNHDA and SQIVND (reference sequence). CDR3 size: 12 residues. The germline V and J ends were trimmed by 0 bases and 10 bases, with 7 bases remaining between them. CDR3 nucleotides: TGTGCCAGTAGTATAGAGGTGGGGGAGCAGTTCTTC. Encoded protein: CASSIEVGEQFF. The whole variable domain, remainder taken from reference TRBV19 and TRBJ2-1, is DGGITQSPKYLFRKEGQNVTLSCEQNLNHDAMYWYRQDPGQGLRLIYYSQIVNDFQKGDIAEGYSVSREKKESFPLTVTSAQKNPTAFYLCASSIEVGEQFFGPGTRLTVL.

The chain recombines TRBV2 with TRBJ2-5, with 12 bases fitting TRBD2. Looked up from germline, CDR1 is SNHLY and CDR2 is FYNNEI. The trim removed 7 bases at V and 4 bases at J, leaving 7 bases unmatched. This CDR3 spans 15 amino acids. For the CDR3, the DNA is TGTGCCAGCATTTCTAGCGGGGGGGCGTCAGAGACCCAGTACTTC. It codes for CASISSGGASETQYF.

The chain carries TRBV6-5 and TRBJ1-6; D possibly corresponds to TRBD1 (5 bases). Germline CDR1 is MNHEY and CDR2 is SVGAGI. This CDR3 spans 14 amino acids. V was shortened by 5 bases and J by 9 bases, with 14 bases between the two germline ends. The CDR3 bases are TGTGCCAGCAGTCGGGGAGGGGCGGCTTCACCCCTCCACTTT. Translation gives CASSRGGAASPLHF.

Concerning this clone itself: An end of the junction does not agree with germline; a read error may underlie this. The CDR3 region is CASSLDGGTQYF. In DNA form, the CDR3 reads TGTGCTAGCAGCTTAGATGGGGGGACCCAGTACTTC. V gene TRBV7-7 combines with J gene TRBJ2-5; D is perhaps TRBD1 or TRBD2 (5 bases each). The germline gives CDR1 SSHAT, CDR2 FNYEAQ (reference sequence). This CDR3 region has 12 residues.

The rearrangement uses TRBV5-6 and TRBJ1-2; 7 bases agree with TRBD1. The CDR3 runs 15 residues. Per the germline V gene, CDR1 is SGHDT and CDR2 is YYEEEE. V was clipped by 4 bases and J by 8 bases; unmatched bases: 14. CDR3 coding DNA: TGTGCCAGCAGCCCCTACTTTTCCGGGACAGCCGGCTACACCTTC. Residues: CASSPYFSGTAGYTF.

The J gene is TRBJ2-3, the V gene TRBV9; 7 bases agree with TRBD1. The V segment lost 4 bases and the J segment 0 bases; nucleotides outside the gene matches: 5. Germline values: CDR1 SGDLS, CDR2 YYNGEE. The length of the CDR3 is 15 residues. The CDR3 nucleotides read TGTGCCAGCAGCTCCTGGGGACAGAGCACAGATACGCAGTATTTT. Translating it yields CASSSWGQSTDTQYF.

This rearrangement joins TRBV7-3 to TRBJ1-2, with D uncertain. CDR1 is SGHTA and CDR2 is FQGTGA in the germline V gene. The V gene lost 1 base and the J gene lost 3 bases, with 9 bases spanning the gap. This CDR3 spans 14 amino acids. As DNA, the CDR3 is TGTGCCAGCAGCTTAAACCCTACGGACTATGGCTACACCTTC. It codes for CASSLNPTDYGYTF.

The rearrangement joins TRBV19 to TRBJ2-1, with D unclear. CDR3 length equals 13 residues. Germline assignment: CDR1 LNHDA and CDR2 SQIVND (reference sequence). Trimming took off 8 bases at V and 0 bases at J, with 8 bases between the two ends. Here the CDR3 DNA reads TGTGCCAGTTGTACTTCCTCCTACAATGAGCAGTTCTTC. It encodes CASCTSSYNEQFF.

CDR3 nucleotide sequence: TGTGCCAGCAGCTATCAGGGACAGCCCCAGCATTTT. Translation: CASSYQGQPQHF. This sequence joins TRBV7-2 and TRBJ1-5; a weak D match, TRBD1 (5 bases). Germline CDR1 is SGHTA and CDR2 is FQGNSA. Between the trimmed V and J ends, which lost 4 bases and 7 bases, there was a span of 8 bases. The CDR3 runs to 12 residues.

This sequence joins TRBV2 and TRBJ1-5; D remains ambiguous. Germline V gene data show CDR1 as SNHLY and CDR2 as FYNNEI. V lost 6 bases to trimming and J lost 2 bases, with 11 bases between them. This CDR3 has 14 amino acids. The CDR3 nucleotides read TGTGCCAGCAGCCGCCCCCCGGGCAATCAGCCCCAGCATTTT. Protein sequence: CASSRPPGNQPQHF.

The chain couples TRBV10-2 to TRBJ2-2; the D is unclear. The CDR3 is 12 amino acids. Trimming stripped 8 bases from V and 4 bases from J, with 8 bases between. CDR1 and CDR2 (germline): WSHSY, SAAADI. In DNA, the CDR3 is TGCGCCAGCTCTTGGGCCACCGGGGAGCTGTTTTTT. Amino acid sequence: CASSWATGELFF.

The gene calls are TRBV30 and TRBJ1-1; 12 bases map to TRBD1. CDR1 is GTSNPN and CDR2 is SVGIG in the germline V gene (reference sequence). The CDR3 is 18 amino acids. V lost 3 bases and J lost 4; bases outside the gene matches: 15. The chain's CDR3 is CAWSRGTGGLSMVTEAFF. CDR3 coding DNA: TGTGCCTGGAGCCGGGGGACAGGGGGCCTCTCCATGGTCACTGAAGCTTTCTTT.